This entry is about one T cell receptor beta chain. Its antigen is unidentified. This sample is drawn from a study of T cell repertoires in cytomegalovirus infection. About the research overall: A matching HLA type, together with CMV infection, was signaled by public TCR beta signatures.

Findings and caveats of the study: The ex vivo response was dominated by HLA-C-restricted CMV-specific TCR beta clonotypes.

TCRdb itself ran the reads through MiXCR, one entry per CDR3 protein. Among over 150,000 distinct CDR3 sequences, around 20% were seen once, and the ten largest hold around 3.2%. V shed 3 bases and J shed 1 base, with 7 bases lying between them. The CDR3 contains 14 residues. Germline loops: CDR1 LGHNA, CDR2 YSLEER. Sequencing input: PBMCs. This clonotype was sampled from a human donor in good health (CMV status not recorded). Some clones in this sample may be carry-over from other donors' samples. The chain joins TRBV4-3 to TRBJ2-1; the D gene is possibly TRBD2 (6 bases). CDR3 sequence (DNA): TGCGCCAGCAGCCATGGAGGGTCCTACAATGAGCAGTTCTTC. It encodes CASSHGGSYNEQFF.